This T cell receptor (beta chain) appears in the sequencing data of a study of cytomegalovirus exposure and HLA in healthy donors. The PCR employed 60 Vbeta primers together with 13 Jbeta primers. Some clones are missing from TCRdb's copy, which holds only in-frame ones; the method was immunoSEQ multiplex PCR. The data hold 150,000 to 200,000 clones, with 70% to 90% observed a single time. This clone was detected once. The CDR3 is made up of 18 amino acids. Germline V gene data show CDR1 as SNHLY and CDR2 as FYNNEI. V dropped 4 bases and J dropped 0 bases, with 22 bases sitting between them. Sequenced material: PBMCs. The V gene is TRBV2, the J gene TRBJ2-7, with TRBD2 as a possible D gene (8 bases). The TCR was taken from a woman aged 18-35 years in good health and CMV-seronegative. The CDR3 is CASSADPKTGTSSYEQYF. The CDR3 region has the DNA TGTGCCAGCAGTGCGGATCCTAAGACAGGGACTAGCTCCTACGAGCAGTACTTC.